Listed below are T cell receptor beta chains from one sample, sequenced in a study. TCRdb fed the 5' RACE reads into MiXCR, producing one record per CDR3 protein. The repertoire holds under 65,000 distinct CDR3 sequences, with less than 25% as singletons. The sequencing sample was made of tumor-infiltrating Tregs sorted from the breast tumor. The receptors come from a female donor with breast cancer. Each CDR3 is given without its conserved first and last residue. The order of the fields is J gene, V gene, CDR3 protein.

J: TRBJ1-3
V: TRBV7-6
CDR3: ASSPVSTSGNTIY

J: TRBJ2-3
V: TRBV7-3
CDR3: ASSPLAGIEADTQY

J: TRBJ1-3
V: TRBV5-8
CDR3: ASSSNRFSGNTIY

J: TRBJ2-3
V: TRBV15
CDR3: ATSRLGQSYTDTQY

J: TRBJ1-1
V: TRBV5-1
CDR3: ASSGGPTGGRRNTEAF

J: TRBJ1-1
V: TRBV5-6
CDR3: ASSFGRGTEAF

J: TRBJ2-3
V: TRBV7-2
CDR3: ASSSREAEDTQY

J: TRBJ1-2
V: TRBV5-1
CDR3: ASSLDVNYGYT

J: TRBJ2-2
V: TRBV5-1
CDR3: ASRAPGTNTGELF

J: TRBJ2-7
V: TRBV27
CDR3: ASSQPGLAVNEQY

J: TRBJ2-1
V: TRBV5-1
CDR3: ASSIREGKDEQF

J: TRBJ1-5
V: TRBV15
CDR3: ATRIGTANQPQH

J: TRBJ2-3
V: TRBV4-1
CDR3: ASSQQDLRTGGIVDTQY

J: TRBJ2-7
V: TRBV7-9
CDR3: ASNQTSGGDEQY

J: TRBJ2-7
V: TRBV29-1
CDR3: SVAQSNEQY

J: TRBJ2-3
V: TRBV29-1
CDR3: SVEDRTGGTDTQY

J: TRBJ1-1
V: TRBV7-6
CDR3: ASSRRENTEAF

J: TRBJ1-2
V: TRBV12-3/TRBV12-4
CDR3: ASSPRGGYGYT

J: TRBJ1-5
V: TRBV7-2
CDR3: ASNSGRDQPQH

J: TRBJ1-5
V: TRBV20-1
CDR3: SAGGGTLYSNQPQH

J: TRBJ1-6
V: TRBV20-1
CDR3: SATLGQEYSPLH

J: TRBJ2-3
V: TRBV4-2
CDR3: ASSQDRSGATSSTDTQY

J: TRBJ1-5
V: TRBV11-2
CDR3: ASSFGQPVSNQPQH

J: TRBJ1-6
V: TRBV6-5
CDR3: ASSYGEFNSPLH

J: TRBJ2-1
V: TRBV6-5
CDR3: ASSPRTSLLNNEQF

J: TRBJ1-1
V: TRBV5-1
CDR3: ASSNQTGRTEAF

J: TRBJ1-1
V: TRBV28
CDR3: ASSPGQGREAF

J: TRBJ2-1
V: TRBV29-1
CDR3: SVVGTGVEQL

J: TRBJ2-7
V: TRBV20-1
CDR3: SARVPGGSRYEQY

J: TRBJ1-1
V: TRBV6-2/TRBV6-3
CDR3: ASTPTGITEAF

J: TRBJ1-2
V: TRBV6-5
CDR3: AYSSKQGGPKGYT

J: TRBJ1-4
V: TRBV4-1
CDR3: ASSQGISTNEKLF

J: TRBJ1-4
V: TRBV5-1
CDR3: ASSLNVMGRGDEKLF

J: TRBJ2-3
V: TRBV5-1
CDR3: ASSSAQEVDTQY

J: TRBJ2-3
V: TRBV5-1
CDR3: ASRVGSTDTQY

J: TRBJ2-3
V: TRBV5-5
CDR3: ASSSPGSTDTQY

J: TRBJ1-1
V: TRBV4-2
CDR3: ASSQEIGVNTEAF

J: TRBJ1-5
V: TRBV6-6
CDR3: ATDRVSNQPQH

J: TRBJ1-1
V: TRBV6-6
CDR3: ASSTFSQGANEAF

J: TRBJ2-1
V: TRBV5-4
CDR3: ASSSGGGYNEQF

J: TRBJ1-3
V: TRBV3-1
CDR3: ASSTRQGSGDTIY

J: TRBJ2-3
V: TRBV7-9
CDR3: ASSGKLAGVGDTQY

J: TRBJ1-6
V: TRBV12-3/TRBV12-4
CDR3: ASSQTQSIH

J: TRBJ2-1
V: TRBV3-1
CDR3: ASSHTQREWEEQF

J: TRBJ2-7
V: TRBV7-8
CDR3: ASSPAPQSSGRGGEQY

J: TRBJ2-7
V: TRBV5-6
CDR3: ASSRDRDEQY

J: TRBJ2-1
V: TRBV10-3
CDR3: AISEGYNEQF

J: TRBJ1-1
V: TRBV10-3
CDR3: AIQGWGTEAF

J: TRBJ2-5
V: TRBV13
CDR3: ASSPRQGETQY

J: TRBJ1-3
V: TRBV29-1
CDR3: SVRGFDSGNIIY

J: TRBJ2-7
V: TRBV11-2
CDR3: ASSGGGRHAHEQY

J: TRBJ2-1
V: TRBV28
CDR3: ASSPSSVSYNEQF

J: TRBJ2-3
V: TRBV6-1
CDR3: ASSAETGTPQY

J: TRBJ2-7
V: TRBV5-1
CDR3: ASSPGGDHEQY

J: TRBJ2-1
V: TRBV24-1
CDR3: ATSDRRTSGRFYNEQF

J: TRBJ1-5
V: TRBV12-3/TRBV12-4
CDR3: ASSLKPGNQPQH